This TCR beta chain was obtained from a study of cytomegalovirus exposure and HLA in healthy donors. TCRdb's table, derived via immunoSEQ multiplex PCR, lists solely in-frame clones and lacks some. The table lists about 330,000 clones, about 85% of them singletons. The CDR3 runs to 15 residues. Germline loops: CDR1 MNHEY, CDR2 SMNVEV (reference sequence). Trimming pared 4 bases from V and 2 bases from J, leaving 15 bases between. The chain links TRBV27 to TRBJ2-7; maybe TRBD1 (6 bases). Sequenced material: PBMCs. This TCR was sampled from a woman aged 25-40 years in good health and CMV-seropositive. CDR3 coding DNA: TGTGCCAGCAGTTCATCATGGGACACCCCCTACGAGCAGTACTTC. This sequence encodes CASSSSWDTPYEQYF.